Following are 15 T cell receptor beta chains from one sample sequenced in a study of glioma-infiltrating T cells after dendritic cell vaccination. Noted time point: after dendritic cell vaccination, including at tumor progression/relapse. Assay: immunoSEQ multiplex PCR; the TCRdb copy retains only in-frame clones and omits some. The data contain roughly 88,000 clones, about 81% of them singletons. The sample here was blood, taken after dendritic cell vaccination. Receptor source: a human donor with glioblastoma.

Here the CDR3 reads CASRTANYGYTF. Here the CDR3 DNA reads TGTGCCAGCAGGACAGCTAACTATGGCTACACCTTC. The chain uses TRBV6-5 and TRBJ1-2; the D gene is possibly TRBD1 (5 bases). This CDR3 is 12 amino acids long. Germline V gene lookup returns CDR1 MNHEY and CDR2 SVGAGI. The ends were cut back, 6 bases at V and 0 bases at J, with 5 bases in the middle.

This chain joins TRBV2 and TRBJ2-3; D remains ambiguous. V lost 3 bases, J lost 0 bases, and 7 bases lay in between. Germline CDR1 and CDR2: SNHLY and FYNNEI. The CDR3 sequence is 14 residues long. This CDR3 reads CASSDMASTDTQYF. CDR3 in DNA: TGTGCCAGCAGTGACATGGCTAGCACAGATACGCAGTATTTT.

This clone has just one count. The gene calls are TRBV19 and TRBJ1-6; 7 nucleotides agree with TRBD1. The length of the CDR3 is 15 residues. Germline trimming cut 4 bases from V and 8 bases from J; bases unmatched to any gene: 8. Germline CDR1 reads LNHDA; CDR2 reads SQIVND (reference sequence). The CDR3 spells CASSRKGAKDSPLHF. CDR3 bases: TGTGCCAGTAGTAGAAAGGGGGCAAAGGATTCACCCCTCCACTTT. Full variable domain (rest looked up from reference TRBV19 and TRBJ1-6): DGGITQSPKYLFRKEGQNVTLSCEQNLNHDAMYWYRQDPGQGLRLIYYSQIVNDFQKGDIAEGYSVSREKKESFPLTVTSAQKNPTAFYLCASSRKGAKDSPLHFGNGTRLTVT.

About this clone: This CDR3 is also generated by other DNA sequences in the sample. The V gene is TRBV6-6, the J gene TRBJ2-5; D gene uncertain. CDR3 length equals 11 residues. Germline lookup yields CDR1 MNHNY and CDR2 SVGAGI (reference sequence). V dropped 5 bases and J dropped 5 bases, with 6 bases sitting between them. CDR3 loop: CASSPGETQYF. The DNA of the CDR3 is TGTGCCAGCAGTCCCGGGGAGACCCAGTACTTC.

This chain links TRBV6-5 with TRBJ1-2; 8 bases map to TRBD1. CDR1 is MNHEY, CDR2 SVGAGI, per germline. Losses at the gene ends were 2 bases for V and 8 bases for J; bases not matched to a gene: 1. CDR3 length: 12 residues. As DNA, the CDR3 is TGTGCCAGCAGTTACGACAGGGGCGGCTACACCTTC. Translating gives CASSYDRGGYTF.

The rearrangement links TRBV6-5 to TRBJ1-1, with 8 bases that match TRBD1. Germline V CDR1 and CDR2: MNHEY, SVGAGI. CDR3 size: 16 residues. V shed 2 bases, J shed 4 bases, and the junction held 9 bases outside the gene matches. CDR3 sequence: CASSYTYRGAGTEAFF. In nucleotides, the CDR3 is TGTGCCAGCAGTTACACCTACAGGGGGGCGGGCACTGAAGCTTTCTTT.

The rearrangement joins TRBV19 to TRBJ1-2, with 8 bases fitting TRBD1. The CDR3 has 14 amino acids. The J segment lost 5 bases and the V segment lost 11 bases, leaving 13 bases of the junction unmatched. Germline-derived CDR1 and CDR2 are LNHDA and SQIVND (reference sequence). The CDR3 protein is CAARQGSEGYGYTF. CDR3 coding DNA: TGTGCCGCCCGACAGGGGAGTGAAGGGTATGGCTACACCTTC.

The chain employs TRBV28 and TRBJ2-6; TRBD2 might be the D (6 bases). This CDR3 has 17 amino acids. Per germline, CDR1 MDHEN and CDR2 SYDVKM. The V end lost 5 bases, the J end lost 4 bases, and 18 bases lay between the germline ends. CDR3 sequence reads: CASSTSSGVWGANVLTF. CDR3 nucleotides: TGTGCCAGCAGTACCTCCTCGGGGGTTTGGGGGGCCAACGTCCTGACTTTC.

CDR3 sequence (DNA): TGTGCCAGCAGTAAATATAGCAATCAGCCCCAGCATTTT. It specifies CASSKYSNQPQHF. The V and J genes are TRBV6-1 and TRBJ1-5; D not resolved. V was clipped by 5 bases and J by 0 bases, with 5 bases between them. The CDR3 totals 13 residues. Germline V gene lookup returns CDR1 MNHNS and CDR2 SASEGT.

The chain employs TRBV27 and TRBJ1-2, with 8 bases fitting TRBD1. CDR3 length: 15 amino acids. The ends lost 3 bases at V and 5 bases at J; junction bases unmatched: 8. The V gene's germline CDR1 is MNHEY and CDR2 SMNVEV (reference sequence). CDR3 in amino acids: CASSFLGRGPYGYTF. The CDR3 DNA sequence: TGTGCCAGCAGTTTCTTGGGCAGGGGGCCTTATGGCTACACCTTC.

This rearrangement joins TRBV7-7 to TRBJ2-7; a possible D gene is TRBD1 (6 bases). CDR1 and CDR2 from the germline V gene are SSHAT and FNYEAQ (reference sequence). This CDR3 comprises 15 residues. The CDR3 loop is CASSSTGLPNYEQYV. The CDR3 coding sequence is TGTGCTAGCAGCTCTACAGGGCTCCCAAACTACGAGCAGTACGTC.

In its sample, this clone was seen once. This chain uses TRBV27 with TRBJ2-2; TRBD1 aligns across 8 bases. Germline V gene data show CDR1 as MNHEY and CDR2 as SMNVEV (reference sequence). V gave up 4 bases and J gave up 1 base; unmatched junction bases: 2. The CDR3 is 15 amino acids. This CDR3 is CASSSDRGNTGELFF. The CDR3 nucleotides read TGTGCCAGCAGTTCAGACAGGGGGAACACCGGGGAGCTGTTTTTT.

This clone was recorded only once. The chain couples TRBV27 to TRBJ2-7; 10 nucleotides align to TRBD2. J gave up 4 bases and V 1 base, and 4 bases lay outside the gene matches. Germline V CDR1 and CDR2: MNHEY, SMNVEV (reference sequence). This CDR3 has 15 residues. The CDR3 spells CASSLYPSGGYEQYF. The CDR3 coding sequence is TGTGCCAGCAGTTTATATCCTAGCGGGGGTTACGAGCAGTACTTC.

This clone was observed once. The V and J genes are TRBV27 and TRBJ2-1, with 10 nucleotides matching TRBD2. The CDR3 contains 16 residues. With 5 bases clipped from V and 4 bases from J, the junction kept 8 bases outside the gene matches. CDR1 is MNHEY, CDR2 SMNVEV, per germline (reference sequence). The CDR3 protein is CASSPVLAGAYNEQFF. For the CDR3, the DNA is TGTGCCAGCAGTCCCGTCCTAGCGGGAGCGTACAATGAGCAGTTCTTC.

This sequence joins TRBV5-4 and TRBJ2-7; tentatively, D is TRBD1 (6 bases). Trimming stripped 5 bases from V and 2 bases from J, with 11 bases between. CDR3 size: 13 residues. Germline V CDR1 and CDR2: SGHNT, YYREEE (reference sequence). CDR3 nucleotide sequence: TGTGCCAGCAGGACACAGGGTACCTACGAGCAGTACTTC. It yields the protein CASRTQGTYEQYF.